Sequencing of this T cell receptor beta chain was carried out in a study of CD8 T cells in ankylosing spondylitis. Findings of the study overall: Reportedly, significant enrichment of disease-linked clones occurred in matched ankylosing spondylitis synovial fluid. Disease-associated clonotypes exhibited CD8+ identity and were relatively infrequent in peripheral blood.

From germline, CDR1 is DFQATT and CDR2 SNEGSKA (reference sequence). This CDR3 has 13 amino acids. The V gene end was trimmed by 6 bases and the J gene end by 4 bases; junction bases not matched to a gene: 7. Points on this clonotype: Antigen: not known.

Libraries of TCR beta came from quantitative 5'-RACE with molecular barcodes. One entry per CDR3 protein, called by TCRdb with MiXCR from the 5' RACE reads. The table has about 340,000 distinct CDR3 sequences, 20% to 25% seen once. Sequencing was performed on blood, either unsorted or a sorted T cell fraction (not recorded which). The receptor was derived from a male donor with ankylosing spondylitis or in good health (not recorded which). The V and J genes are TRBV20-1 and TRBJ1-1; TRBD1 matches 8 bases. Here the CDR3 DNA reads TGCAGTGCATCTCGACAGGGGCTCACTGAAGCTTTCTTT. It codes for CSASRQGLTEAFF.